This T cell receptor (beta chain) is drawn from a study of T-cell reconstitution after alpha-beta-depleted transplantation in children. The CDR3 has 13 amino acids. The germline V and J ends were trimmed by 3 bases and 7 bases, with 12 bases remaining between them. Germline CDR1 SGHAT, CDR2 FQNNGV. This clonotype was seen repeatedly, ten times or more. Its antigen remains unidentified. It was with unique molecular identifiers that the TCRbeta library was prepared. TCRdb called the PCR reads again in MiXCR, with one record for every CDR3 protein. The table lists around 700,000 distinct CDR3 sequences, roughly 14% of them singletons. Study-level points and caveats: Reported findings indicate that, about two months after transplant, alpha-beta T cells came from several hundred expanded clones, which were derived from non-depleted graft cells. Newly generated T cells supplied most T-cell counts and diversity one year post-transplant.

The TCR comes from a girl aged 2-15 years with congenital amegakaryocytic thrombocytopenia, due to receive a stem cell transplant. This sample comprised PBMCs, obtained before TCRalphabeta/CD19-depleted stem cell transplant. The chain has TRBV11-2 and TRBJ1-1; a weak D match, TRBD1 (6 bases). The chain's CDR3 is CASSFGGQLEAFF. CDR3 nucleotides: TGTGCCAGCAGCTTCGGGGGGCAGCTTGAAGCTTTCTTT.